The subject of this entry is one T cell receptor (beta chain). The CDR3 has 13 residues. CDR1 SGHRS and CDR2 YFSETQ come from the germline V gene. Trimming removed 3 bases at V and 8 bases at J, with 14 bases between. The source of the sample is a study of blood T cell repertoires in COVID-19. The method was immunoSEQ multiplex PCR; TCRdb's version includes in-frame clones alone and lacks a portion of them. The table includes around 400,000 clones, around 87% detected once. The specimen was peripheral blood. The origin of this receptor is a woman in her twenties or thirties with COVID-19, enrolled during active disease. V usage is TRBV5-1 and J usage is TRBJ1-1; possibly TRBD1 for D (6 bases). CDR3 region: CASSSVLTGEAFF. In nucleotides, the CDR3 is TGCGCCAGCAGCTCAGTGCTAACAGGGGAAGCTTTCTTT.